The 16 T cell receptor beta chains in this list originate from one sample, sequenced in a study of tumor-infiltrating lymphocytes in primary liver carcinoma. From about 530 ng total RNA, TCR beta cDNA was generated with a primer in the constant region. ARM-PCR was slightly modified, and three nested multiplex PCR rounds with it gave rise to the TCR beta libraries. Both of the initial two PCR rounds ran for about 9 cycles and employed TRBV1-TRBV30 forward primers alongside a C-beta reverse primer. In TCRdb, the multiplex PCR reads were re-called with MiXCR into one record per CDR3 protein. The sample consists of a few hundred thousand distinct CDR3 sequences, roughly three fifths of them appearing once. RNA was extracted from whole blood without cell sorting, alongside germline DNA. Sequencing was done on a sample of peripheral blood. The receptor set was obtained from a woman aged 30 to 39 with primary liver carcinoma and hepatitis B virus infection.

To note about this clonotype: This may come from a read error, since a much larger clone is one base off. The J gene is TRBJ1-1, the V gene TRBV6-2 or TRBV6-3; D remains unclear. Germline V lookup: CDR1 MNHEY, CDR2 SVGEGT. The CDR3 has 12 residues. The CDR3 protein is CVSRSIFLEAFF. In DNA form, the CDR3 reads TGTGTCAGCAGGTCAATTTTCCTTGAAGCTTTCTTT.

This clonotype has only a few counts. This chain connects TRBV6-5 to TRBJ2-7; 8 nucleotides agree with TRBD1. V gave up 5 bases and J gave up 4 bases; unmatched junction bases: 7. This CDR3 spans 14 amino acids. Per germline, CDR1 MNHEY and CDR2 SVGAGI. The CDR3 region has the DNA TGTGCCAGCAGTCCTGGGACAGGACGTTACGAGCAGTACTTC. It is translated as CASSPGTGRYEQYF.

About this clonotype itself: It may be a read error: a sequence one base away is much more abundant. The V and J genes are TRBV12-3 or TRBV12-4 and TRBJ2-4; D unclear. CDR3 size: 14 residues. In DNA, the CDR3 is TGTGCCAGCAGTCCTGGAATAGCCAAAAGCATTCAGTACTTC. Its protein is CASSPGIAKSIQYF.

About this clonotype itself: Sequence at one end of the junction differs from germline and may be a read error. The chain uses TRBV4-2 and TRBJ1-5, with D perhaps TRBD1 (5 bases). The germline V gene encodes CDR1 LGHNA and CDR2 YNFKEQ. This CDR3 has 15 residues. CDR3 region: CASNQDRTLDQPQHF. The CDR3 coding sequence is TGTGCCAGCAACCAAGATAGGACATTGGATCAGCCCCAGCATTTT.

V is TRBV30 and J is TRBJ2-4, with D possibly called TRBD1 or TRBD2 (5 bases each). CDR1 is GTSNPN and CDR2 is SVGIG in the germline V gene (reference sequence). The germline V and J ends were trimmed by 2 bases and 7 bases, with 15 bases remaining between them. The CDR3 runs to 14 residues. DNA for the CDR3: TGTGCCTGGAGTCCAGGGACCCTCTGGAACATTCAGTACTTC. It translates to CAWSPGTLWNIQYF.

The rearrangement joins TRBV20-1 to TRBJ2-3; no clear D. The length of the CDR3 is 12 residues. Germline values: CDR1 DFQATT, CDR2 SNEGSKA (reference sequence). V was pared by 1 base and J by 2 bases, with 4 bases between. CDR3 loop: CSARAVTDTQYF. The CDR3 bases are TGCAGTGCTAGAGCGGTCACAGATACGCAGTATTTT.

Comments on this clonotype: One base away lies a much larger clone, so this may be a sequencing read error. CDR3 sequence reads: CIVQGTDYNEQFF. CDR3 coding DNA: TGCATCGTACAGGGAACCGACTACAATGAGCAGTTCTTC. V usage is TRBV29-1 and J usage is TRBJ2-1; TRBD1 might be the D (6 bases). Germline loops: CDR1 SQVTM, CDR2 ANQGSEA. This CDR3 is built from 13 residues.

With regard to this clonotype: The CDR3 does not end in the conserved phenylalanine or tryptophan, so this is likely a read error. CDR3 amino acids: CASKGFSSYNSPLHL. In DNA, the CDR3 is TGTGCCAGCAAAGGTTTCAGCTCCTATAATTCACCCCTCCACCTT. The chain joins TRBV6-6 to TRBJ1-6; no firm D call. Germline-derived CDR1 and CDR2 are MNHNY and SVGAGI (reference sequence). CDR3 length: 15 amino acids. V was cut by 7 bases and J by 0 bases, with 10 bases left in between.

This clonotype appeared many times. This chain connects TRBV4-1 to TRBJ1-3; D ambiguous. The V end lost 2 bases, the J end lost 0 bases, and 8 bases lay between the germline ends. Germline V gene lookup returns CDR1 MGHRA and CDR2 YSYEKL. CDR3 length: 15 residues. The CDR3 DNA is TGCGCCAGCAGCCAACGGTTTGGCTCTGGAAACACCATATATTTT. It yields the protein CASSQRFGSGNTIYF.

With regard to this clonotype: This clone may be a read error of a much larger clone one base away. The rearrangement links TRBV6-2 or TRBV6-3 to TRBJ2-7, with 10 bases identical to TRBD2. CDR1 is MNHEY, CDR2 SVGEGT, per germline. Trimming took 8 bases from V and 0 from J; bases not matched to a gene: 7. This CDR3 spans 15 amino acids. CDR3 nucleotide sequence: TGTGCCAGCCGCCGGACTAGCGGCAACTCCTACGAGCAGTACTTC. The encoded protein is CASRRTSGNSYEQYF.

The sample holds many counts of this clonotype. This chain uses TRBV6-5 with TRBJ2-7; TRBD2 aligns across 15 bases. The CDR3 is 16 residues long. Germline V gives CDR1 MNHEY, CDR2 SVGAGI. The ends lost 4 bases at V and 1 base at J; junction bases unmatched: 2. The CDR3 region has the DNA TGTGCCAGCAGTTCCGGACTAGCGGGAGGGTCCTACGAGCAGTACTTC. This codes for CASSSGLAGGSYEQYF.

In regard to this clonotype: A much larger clone differs from this one at a single base, so this may be a read error. The chain employs TRBV6-5 and TRBJ2-7; D is unresolved. Per germline, CDR1 MNHEY and CDR2 SVGAGI. The CDR3 has 14 residues. The V end was cut by 5 bases, the J end by 3 bases, with 14 bases between. As DNA, the CDR3 is TGTGCCAGCAGTAGGAGCCCCGCCTGCTACGAGCAGTACTTC. It is translated as CASSRSPACYEQYF.

The gene calls are TRBV5-4 and TRBJ2-6; D is unclear. Germline assignment: CDR1 SGHNT and CDR2 YYREEE (reference sequence). This CDR3 contains 15 residues. V was cut by 3 bases and J by 1 base, with 8 bases left in between. CDR3 DNA sequence: TGTGCCAGCAGCTCGGCTGGGTCTGGGGCCAACGTCCTGACTTTC. The encoded protein is CASSSAGSGANVLTF.

This clonotype came up a few times. This CDR3 reads CASSLNSQTWNEQYF. The CDR3 DNA reads as TGTGCCAGCAGCTTGAATAGCCAGACCTGGAACGAGCAGTACTTC. The chain carries TRBV5-6 and TRBJ2-7, with no clear D. Per germline, CDR1 SGHDT and CDR2 YYEEEE. The CDR3 loop spans 15 amino acids. Trimming cost V 1 base and J 5 bases, with 16 bases left between them.

Concerning this clonotype itself: It is likely a read error, because the conserved phenylalanine at the end of the CDR3 is missing. The gene calls are TRBV5-5 and TRBJ2-2; D unclear. The ends were cut back, 0 bases at V and 1 base at J, with 7 bases in the middle. CDR1 SGHKS and CDR2 YYEKEE come from the germline V gene (reference sequence). This CDR3 is 15 amino acids long. The CDR3 sequence is CASSLERMNTGELFY. DNA of the CDR3: TGTGCCAGCAGCTTGGAACGGATGAACACCGGGGAGCTGTTTTAT.

This clonotype occurred a few times. This likely comes from a read error, as the CDR3 has no conserved phenylalanine or tryptophan at its end. The V gene is TRBV12-5, the J gene TRBJ2-1; no firm D call. The germline CDR1 and CDR2 sequences are LGHNT and FRNRAP. CDR3 length: 11 amino acids. With 6 bases removed from V and 7 bases from J, the gap between germline ends came to 7 bases. This CDR3 reads CASGTWNEQFL. The CDR3 nucleotides are TGTGCTAGTGGCACCTGGAATGAGCAGTTCCTC.